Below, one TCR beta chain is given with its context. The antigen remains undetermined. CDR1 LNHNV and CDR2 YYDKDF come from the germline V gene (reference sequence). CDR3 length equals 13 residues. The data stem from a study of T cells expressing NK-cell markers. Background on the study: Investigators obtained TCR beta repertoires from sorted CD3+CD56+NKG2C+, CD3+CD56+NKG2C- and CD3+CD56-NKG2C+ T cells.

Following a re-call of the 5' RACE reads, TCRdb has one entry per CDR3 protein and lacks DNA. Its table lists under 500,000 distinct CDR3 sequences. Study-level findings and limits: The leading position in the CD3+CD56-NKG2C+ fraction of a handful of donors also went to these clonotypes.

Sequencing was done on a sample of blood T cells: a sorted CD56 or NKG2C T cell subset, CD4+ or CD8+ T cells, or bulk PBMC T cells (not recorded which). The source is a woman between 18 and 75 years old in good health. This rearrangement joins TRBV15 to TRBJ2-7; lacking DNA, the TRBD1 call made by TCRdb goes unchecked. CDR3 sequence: CATSRRQDNQQYF.